The 28 T cell receptor beta chains below were found in one sample sequenced in a study of T cell clusters in autoimmune cytopenias. About 37,500 genome equivalents of blood DNA were amplified for TRB. TRB rearrangements were amplified by touch-down multiplex PCR with mixed TRB-A/B primers. From the multiplex PCR reads, TCRdb lists one entry per CDR3 protein and no DNA. This repertoire comprises 6,000 to 8,500 distinct CDR3 sequences; its ten largest clones make up approximately 4.5%. A further study also used this sample, focusing on T cell repertoires in aging, cancer and after chemotherapy.

The sequenced sample was peripheral blood. These receptors originate from a human donor in good health.

This clonotype counts as medium-sized by frequency. This sequence joins TRBV19 and TRBJ2-7; TCRdb returns TRBD1, unconfirmable since there is no DNA. The CDR3 totals 13 residues. From germline, CDR1 is LNHDA and CDR2 SQIVND (reference sequence). CDR3 protein: CATRDGGSNEQYF.

Its frequency marks this clonotype as medium-sized. This chain connects TRBV30 to TRBJ2-3; TCRdb's assignment of TRBD2 cannot be checked, as there is no DNA. Germline V gene sequence: CDR1 GTSNPN, CDR2 SVGIG (reference sequence). This CDR3 contains 15 residues. CDR3 protein: CAWSVYTTRRDTQYF. The whole variable domain, filled in from reference TRBV30 and TRBJ2-3, reads SQTIHQWPATLVQPVGSPLSLECTVEGTSNPNLYWYRQAAGRGLQLLFYSVGIGQISSEVPQNLSASRPQDRQFILSSKKLLLSDSGFYLCAWSVYTTRRDTQYFGPGTRLTVL.

The V call is TRBV5-6, the J call TRBJ2-7; TCRdb's D gene call, TRBD2, goes unchecked for lack of DNA. In germline, CDR1 is SGHDT, CDR2 YYEEEE. The CDR3 length is 14 residues. CDR3 sequence reads: CASRDSGRSYEQYF.

This clonotype is called medium-sized (0.01 to 0.1%) based on its frequency. This rearrangement joins TRBV19 to TRBJ2-7; TCRdb designates TRBD2, a call that cannot be tested without DNA. This CDR3 has 16 amino acids. Per germline, CDR1 LNHDA and CDR2 SQIVND (reference sequence). CDR3 loop: CASSLRGEGYSYEQYF. The variable domain in full, with the rest retrieved from reference TRBV19 and TRBJ2-7, is DGGITQSPKYLFRKEGQNVTLSCEQNLNHDAMYWYRQDPGQGLRLIYYSQIVNDFQKGDIAEGYSVSREKKESFPLTVTSAQKNPTAFYLCASSLRGEGYSYEQYFGPGTRLTVT.

V and J are TRBV5-6 and TRBJ1-3. The CDR3 runs to 12 residues. Germline-derived CDR1 and CDR2 are SGHDT and YYEEEE. The CDR3 loop is CASSIPGNTIYF.

This sequence joins TRBV6-2 or TRBV6-3 and TRBJ2-7; lacking DNA, the TRBD1 call made by TCRdb goes unchecked. This CDR3 is built from 18 residues. From germline, CDR1 is MNHEY and CDR2 SVGEGT. The CDR3 loop is CASSYEWGSGTSSYEQYF.

This clonotype is classed as medium-sized (0.01 to 0.1%) by frequency. V gene TRBV29-1 combines with J gene TRBJ2-3; the D call from TCRdb, TRBD2, cannot be confirmed without DNA. The CDR3 loop spans 12 amino acids. The germline V gene encodes CDR1 SQVTM and CDR2 ANQGSEA. This CDR3 reads CSGWRGTDTQYF.

This clonotype is called medium-sized based on its frequency. CDR3 amino acids: CSVGGDTEAFF. V is TRBV29-1 and J is TRBJ1-1; no DNA is available, so the TRBD1 call from TCRdb remains unchecked. Germline CDR1 SQVTM, CDR2 ANQGSEA. This CDR3 spans 11 amino acids.

Considering frequency, this clonotype is medium-sized. The genes are TRBV6-1 and TRBJ1-2; there is no DNA to check the TCRdb D call of TRBD1. Germline V gives CDR1 MNHNS, CDR2 SASEGT. The CDR3 runs 15 residues. The CDR3: CASSPMTGGNYGYTF.

This clonotype is identified as medium-sized from frequency. The V and J genes are TRBV29-1 and TRBJ1-5. This CDR3 region has 12 residues. Germline V gives CDR1 SQVTM, CDR2 ANQGSEA. This CDR3 is CSVEDAGTPLHF.

V usage is TRBV6-5 and J usage is TRBJ1-2; TCRdb gives TRBD1 as the D gene, but with no DNA this cannot be confirmed. This CDR3 spans 14 amino acids. Looked up from germline, CDR1 is MNHEY and CDR2 is SVGAGI. This CDR3 is CASSYGGDYYGYTF.

According to its frequency, this clonotype is medium-sized. V gene TRBV30 combines with J gene TRBJ2-5; checking the TCRdb D call of TRBD1 is not possible without DNA. Germline V gene sequence: CDR1 GTSNPN, CDR2 SVGIG (reference sequence). The CDR3 runs 13 residues. The CDR3 sequence: CAWSPGTPKTQYF.

This clonotype is identified as medium-sized (0.01 to 0.1%) from frequency. This chain joins TRBV19 and TRBJ1-2; TCRdb's D call of TRBD1 is untestable without DNA. The CDR3 is 15 residues long. Germline V gives CDR1 LNHDA, CDR2 SQIVND (reference sequence). CDR3 region: CASTMARTGRYGYTF.

The chain uses TRBV5-4 and TRBJ2-7; the D call from TCRdb, TRBD2, cannot be confirmed without DNA. This CDR3 spans 16 amino acids. CDR1 and CDR2 (germline): SGHNT, YYREEE (reference sequence). The CDR3 sequence is CASSPRTSGRTHEQYF.

V is TRBV30 and J is TRBJ1-1; TCRdb's assignment of TRBD1 cannot be checked, as there is no DNA. Germline loops: CDR1 GTSNPN, CDR2 SVGIG (reference sequence). The CDR3 is made up of 14 amino acids. CDR3 sequence reads: CAWRIWGVNTEAFF.

The chain joins TRBV19 to TRBJ1-5; the D call of TRBD1 rests on TCRdb alone, since no DNA is present to check it. The CDR3 contains 13 residues. CDR1 LNHDA and CDR2 SQIVND come from the germline V gene (reference sequence). CDR3 in amino acids: CASSIVGDQPQHF.

V and J are TRBV5-6 and TRBJ1-2; the TCRdb D gene call, TRBD1, has no DNA to confirm it. This CDR3 is 16 amino acids long. Germline V gives CDR1 SGHDT, CDR2 YYEEEE. The CDR3 spells CASSLNWDSFLYGYTF.

The chain employs TRBV6-5 and TRBJ1-2; TCRdb selects TRBD1, and the lack of DNA leaves this call unchecked. The CDR3 spans 15 residues. From germline, CDR1 is MNHEY and CDR2 SVGAGI. CDR3 sequence reads: CASSYRGQGTYGYTF.

The V call is TRBV5-3, the J call TRBJ2-3; TCRdb's D gene call, TRBD1, goes unchecked for lack of DNA. TRBV5-3 is an ORF, with its function uncertain. CDR3 size: 14 residues. CDR3 loop: CARSSQGEADTQYF.

This clonotype ranks as medium-sized in terms of frequency. The CDR3 here is CASSIRQGGGTQYF. V is TRBV19 and J is TRBJ2-3; TCRdb picks TRBD1, but there is no DNA to check that call. This CDR3 spans 14 amino acids. Germline V gives CDR1 LNHDA, CDR2 SQIVND (reference sequence).

This clonotype shows up as medium-sized by frequency. The V and J genes are TRBV6-5 and TRBJ2-7; TCRdb's assignment of TRBD1 cannot be checked, as there is no DNA. The CDR3 loop spans 14 amino acids. Germline V CDR1 and CDR2: MNHEY, SVGAGI. The CDR3: CASSYWGRPYEQYF.

This clonotype shows up as medium-sized (0.01 to 0.1%) by frequency. The rearrangement uses TRBV15 and TRBJ1-4; TCRdb designates TRBD1, a call that cannot be tested without DNA. This CDR3 is 15 amino acids long. Germline lookup yields CDR1 LNHNV and CDR2 YYDKDF (reference sequence). The CDR3 protein is CATSRSISPGQRLFF.

By frequency, this clonotype registers medium-sized. This chain connects TRBV27 to TRBJ2-1; no DNA is available, so the TRBD2 call from TCRdb remains unchecked. Germline V gene data show CDR1 as MNHEY and CDR2 as SMNVEV (reference sequence). The CDR3 spans 16 residues. CDR3 residues: CASRRGLAGAGNEQFF.

This chain links TRBV30 with TRBJ1-2. The germline CDR1 and CDR2 sequences are GTSNPN and SVGIG (reference sequence). The CDR3 is made up of 13 amino acids. The chain's CDR3 is CAWNWEGSYGYTF.

Frequency places this clonotype as medium-sized (0.01 to 0.1%). This chain connects TRBV19 to TRBJ1-3; the D call from TCRdb, TRBD1, cannot be confirmed without DNA. Looked up from germline, CDR1 is LNHDA and CDR2 is SQIVND (reference sequence). The CDR3 sequence is 14 residues long. CDR3 amino acids: CASSPDRFPNTIYF.

CDR3: CATSTASNTGELFF. The genes are TRBV24-1 and TRBJ2-2. Germline lookup yields CDR1 KGHDR and CDR2 SFDVKD. This CDR3 comprises 14 residues.

By frequency, this clonotype is medium-sized. Here the CDR3 reads CASSLIQQPQHF. The chain employs TRBV19 and TRBJ1-5. The CDR3 is 12 amino acids. Germline CDR1 and CDR2: LNHDA and SQIVND (reference sequence).

The chain combines TRBV5-5 with TRBJ1-1. The V gene's germline CDR1 is SGHKS and CDR2 YYEKEE (reference sequence). This CDR3 contains 13 residues. Here the CDR3 reads CASSPLVGTEAFF.